Included here is one T cell receptor (beta chain) sequence, with context. These data belong to a study of beta chain features in type 1 diabetes. Study at large: Age, gender, cell numbers and subset yield matched between patients and controls.

Reverse transcription of all isolated RNA meant that expressed TCRB transcripts were sequenced. TCRdb's copy holds only in-frame clones and misses some; the assay was immunoSEQ multiplex PCR. This sample carries some 900,000 clones, about 17% of them seen once, and the ten largest clones take 0.02% to 0.025%. The germline gives CDR1 SGHAT, CDR2 FQNNGV. Trimming stripped 3 bases from V and 1 base from J, with 9 bases between. This CDR3 is 14 amino acids long. J is TRBJ1-1 and V is TRBV11-2; D not resolved. This clonotype originated in a woman aged 18 to 35 in good health. Sequencing used naive CD4+ T cells from blood. The CDR3 loop is CASSFSLGNTEAFF. The DNA of the CDR3 is TGTGCCAGCAGCTTTAGTTTGGGGAACACTGAAGCTTTCTTT.